This TCR beta chain was obtained from a study of blood T cell repertoires in COVID-19. V shed 2 bases, J shed 4 bases, and the junction held 9 bases outside the gene matches. CDR3 length: 16 residues. Germline-derived CDR1 and CDR2 are SGHRS and YFSETQ. Repertoires were generated with immunoSEQ multiplex PCR, while TCRdb's copy carries only in-frame clones and drops some. The repertoire holds a few hundred thousand clones, with approximately 92% as singletons. The clonotype was recovered from a man aged 18 to 29 who had recovered from COVID-19. The chain uses TRBV5-1 and TRBJ2-5, with 9 bases identical to TRBD1. The sample was PBMCs or T cells enriched from blood (not recorded which). In DNA form, the CDR3 reads TGCGCCAGCAGCTTAACTCGGACAGGGGAGTTAGAGACCCAGTACTTC. Protein: CASSLTRTGELETQYF.